This TCR beta chain was captured in a study of T-cell reconstitution after alpha-beta-depleted transplantation in children. Trimming removed 0 bases at V and 6 bases at J, with 9 bases between. The germline V gene has CDR1 SGHTA and CDR2 FQGNSA. This CDR3 contains 15 residues. A library of TCRbeta sequences, prepared with unique molecular identifiers, was generated. Using its own MiXCR run on the PCR reads, TCRdb lists one record per CDR3 protein. The sample has around 200,000 distinct CDR3 sequences; around a sixth are singletons. This specimen was PBMCs, mostly from graft donor cells, taken 360 days after TCRalphabeta/CD19-depleted stem cell transplant. The gene calls are TRBV7-2 and TRBJ1-6, with no clear D. The TCR was taken from a male patient between 2 and 15 years old who had a stem cell transplant for acute lymphoblastic leukemia, so the T cells may come from the graft donor. The CDR3 sequence: CASSLAGRPNSPLHF. CDR3 nucleotides: TGTGCCAGCAGCTTAGCAGGGAGACCTAATTCACCCCTCCACTTT.